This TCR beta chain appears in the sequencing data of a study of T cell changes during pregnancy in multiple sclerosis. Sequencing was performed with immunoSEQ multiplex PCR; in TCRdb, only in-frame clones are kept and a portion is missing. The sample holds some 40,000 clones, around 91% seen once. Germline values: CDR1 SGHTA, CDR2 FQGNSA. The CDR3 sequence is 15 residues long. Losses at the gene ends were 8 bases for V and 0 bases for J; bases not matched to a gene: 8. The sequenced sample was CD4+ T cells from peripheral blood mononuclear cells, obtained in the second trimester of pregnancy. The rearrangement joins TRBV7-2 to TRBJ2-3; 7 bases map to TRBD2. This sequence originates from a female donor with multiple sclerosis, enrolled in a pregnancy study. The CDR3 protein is CASARASGSTDTQYF. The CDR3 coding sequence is TGTGCCAGCGCTAGGGCTAGCGGAAGCACAGATACGCAGTATTTT.